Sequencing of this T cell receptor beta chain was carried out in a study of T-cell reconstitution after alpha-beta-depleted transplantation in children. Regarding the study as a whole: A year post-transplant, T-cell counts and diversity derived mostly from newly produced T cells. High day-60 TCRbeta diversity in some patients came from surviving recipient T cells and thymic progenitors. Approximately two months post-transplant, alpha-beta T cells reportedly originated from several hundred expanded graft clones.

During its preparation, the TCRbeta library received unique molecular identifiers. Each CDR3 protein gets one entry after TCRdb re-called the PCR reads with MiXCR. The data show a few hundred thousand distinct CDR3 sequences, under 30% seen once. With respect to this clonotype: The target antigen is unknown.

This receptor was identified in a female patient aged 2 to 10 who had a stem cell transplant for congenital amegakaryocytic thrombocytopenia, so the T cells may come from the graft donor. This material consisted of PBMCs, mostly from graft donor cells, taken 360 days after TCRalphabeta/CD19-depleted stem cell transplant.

The CDR3: CAWSWDTGELFF. In DNA, the CDR3 is TGTGCCTGGAGTTGGGACACCGGGGAGCTGTTTTTT. The chain is built from TRBV30 and TRBJ2-2; D remains ambiguous. The V end lost 2 bases, the J end lost 3 bases, and 4 bases lay between the germline ends. Germline V CDR1 and CDR2: GTSNPN, SVGIG (reference sequence). The CDR3 extends over 12 amino acids.